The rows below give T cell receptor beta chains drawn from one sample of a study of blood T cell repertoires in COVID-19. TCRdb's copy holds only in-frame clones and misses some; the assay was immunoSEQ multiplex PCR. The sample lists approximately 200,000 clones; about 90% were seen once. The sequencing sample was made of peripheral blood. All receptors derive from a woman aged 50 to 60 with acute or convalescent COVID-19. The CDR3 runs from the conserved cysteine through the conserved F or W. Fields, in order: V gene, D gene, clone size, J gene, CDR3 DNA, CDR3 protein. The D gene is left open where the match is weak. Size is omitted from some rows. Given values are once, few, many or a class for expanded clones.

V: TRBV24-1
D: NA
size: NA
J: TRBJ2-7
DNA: TGTGCCATAATAGCTAGGCCAGACGAACGGGGAACCTACGAGCAGTACTTC
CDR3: CAIIARPDERGTYEQYF

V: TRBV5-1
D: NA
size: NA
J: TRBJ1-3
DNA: TGCGCCAGCAGCCCATCAGGGGATTCTGGAAACACCATATATTTT
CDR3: CASSPSGDSGNTIYF

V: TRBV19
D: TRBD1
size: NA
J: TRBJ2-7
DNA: TGTGCCAGTAGGGACAGGGTCTTCCCCTACGAGCAGTACTTC
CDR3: CASRDRVFPYEQYF

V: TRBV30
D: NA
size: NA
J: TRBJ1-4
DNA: TGTGCCTGGAGTAGAGACAGTGAAAAACTGTTTTTT
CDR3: CAWSRDSEKLFF

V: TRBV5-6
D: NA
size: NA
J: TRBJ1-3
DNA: TGTGCCAGCAGCTTGGTAGCGGCCCCTGCAAACACCATATATTTT
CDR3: CASSLVAAPANTIYF

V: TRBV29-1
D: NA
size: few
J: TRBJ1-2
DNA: TGCAGCGTTCGGTCCTTTTCCTATGGCTACACCTTC
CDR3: CSVRSFSYGYTF

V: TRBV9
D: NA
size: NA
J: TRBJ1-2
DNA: TGTGCCAGCAGCGTAGGTCAGGCGAATAACTATGGCTACACCTTC
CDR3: CASSVGQANNYGYTF

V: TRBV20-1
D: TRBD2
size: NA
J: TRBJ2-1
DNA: TGCAGTGCTAGTTTGGGGACTAGCGGTGCCAATGAGCAGTTCTTC
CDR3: CSASLGTSGANEQFF

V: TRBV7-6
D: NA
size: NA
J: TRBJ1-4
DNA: TGTGCCAGCAGCTTAGCGGGCTTTAATGAAAAACTGTTTTTT
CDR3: CASSLAGFNEKLFF

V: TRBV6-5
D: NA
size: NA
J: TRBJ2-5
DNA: TGTGCCAGCAGGAGGGGGTACCAAGAGACCCAGTACTTC
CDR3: CASRRGYQETQYF

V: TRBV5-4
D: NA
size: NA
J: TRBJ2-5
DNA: TGTGCCAGCAGCCTGGGGCTGTATCAAGAGACCCAGTACTTC
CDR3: CASSLGLYQETQYF

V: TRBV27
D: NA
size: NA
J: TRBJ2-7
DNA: TGTGCCAGCAGTTTATCATGGGCCGGAGGTCAGCTCTCCTACGAGCAGTACTTC
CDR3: CASSLSWAGGQLSYEQYF

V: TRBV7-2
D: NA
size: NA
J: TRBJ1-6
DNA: TGTGCCAGCAGCCCCTTCAGAAGCTCCTATAATTCACCCCTCCACTTT
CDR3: CASSPFRSSYNSPLHF

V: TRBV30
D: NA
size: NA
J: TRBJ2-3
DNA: TGTGCCTGGAGTGGGACCGGCAAAGGGGCAGATACGCAGTATTTT
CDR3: CAWSGTGKGADTQYF

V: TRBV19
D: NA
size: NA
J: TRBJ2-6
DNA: TGTGCCAGTAGTGCCGGGTCCGGGGCCAACGTCCTGACTTTC
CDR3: CASSAGSGANVLTF

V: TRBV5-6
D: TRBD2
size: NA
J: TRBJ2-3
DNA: TGTGCCAGCAGCTGGGGACTAGCGGGAATCACAGATACGCAGTATTTT
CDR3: CASSWGLAGITDTQYF

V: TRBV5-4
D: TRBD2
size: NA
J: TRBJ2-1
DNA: TGTGCCAGCAGCTCCGTTGGCGGGAGGGCGGATGAGCAGTTCTTC
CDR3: CASSSVGGRADEQFF

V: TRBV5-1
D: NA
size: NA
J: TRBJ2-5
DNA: TGCGCCAGCAGCTTGGGGGGAGGATCAGAAGAGACCCAGTACTTC
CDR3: CASSLGGGSEETQYF

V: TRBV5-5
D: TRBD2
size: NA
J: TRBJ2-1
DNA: TGTGCCAGCAGCTTGGGCGGGGGGACGGAAAATGAGCAGTTCTTC
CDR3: CASSLGGGTENEQFF

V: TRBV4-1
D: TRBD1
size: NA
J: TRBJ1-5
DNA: TGCGCCAGCAGCCAAGCCCCGACAGGGGAACAGCCCCAGCATTTT
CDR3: CASSQAPTGEQPQHF

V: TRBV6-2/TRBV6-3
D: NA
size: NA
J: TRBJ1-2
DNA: TGTGCCAGCAGTTACCCGGGTAACTATGGCTACACCTTC
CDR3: CASSYPGNYGYTF

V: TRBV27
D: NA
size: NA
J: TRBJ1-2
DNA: TGTGCCAGCAGTTCTCTGGTGACTGGTACTAACTATGGCTACACCTTC
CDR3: CASSSLVTGTNYGYTF

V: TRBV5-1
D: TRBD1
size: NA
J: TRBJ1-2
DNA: TGCGCCAGCAGCTCGCTTACAGGGGGCACGGGCTACACCTTC
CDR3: CASSSLTGGTGYTF

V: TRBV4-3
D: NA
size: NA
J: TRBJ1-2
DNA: TGCGCCAGCAGCCCAGACAGGCGAGATGGCTACACCTTC
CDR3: CASSPDRRDGYTF

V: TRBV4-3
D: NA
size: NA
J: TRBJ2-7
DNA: TGCGCCAGCAGCCAAGAATCAGGGGTGTACTACGAGCAGTACTTC
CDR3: CASSQESGVYYEQYF

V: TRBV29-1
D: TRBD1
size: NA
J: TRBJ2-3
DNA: TGCAGCGTTGTCCGGGACAGGGCAGATACGCAGTATTTT
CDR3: CSVVRDRADTQYF

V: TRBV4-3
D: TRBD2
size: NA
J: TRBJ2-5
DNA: TGCGCCAGCAGCCAAGATCTGGGGGGGCAAGAGACCCAGTACTTC
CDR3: CASSQDLGGQETQYF